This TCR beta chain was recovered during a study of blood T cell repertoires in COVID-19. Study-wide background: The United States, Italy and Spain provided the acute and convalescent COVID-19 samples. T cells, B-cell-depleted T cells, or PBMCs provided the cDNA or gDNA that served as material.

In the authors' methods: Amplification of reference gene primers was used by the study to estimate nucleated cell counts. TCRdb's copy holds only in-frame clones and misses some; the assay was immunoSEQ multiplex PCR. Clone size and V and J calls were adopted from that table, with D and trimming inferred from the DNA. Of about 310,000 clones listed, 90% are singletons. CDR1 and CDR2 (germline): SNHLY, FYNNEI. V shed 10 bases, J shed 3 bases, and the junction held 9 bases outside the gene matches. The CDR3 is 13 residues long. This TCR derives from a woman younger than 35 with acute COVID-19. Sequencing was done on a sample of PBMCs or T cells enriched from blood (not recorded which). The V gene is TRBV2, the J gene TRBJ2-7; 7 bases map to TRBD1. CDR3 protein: CATGTDTYYEQYF. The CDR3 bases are TGTGCCACCGGGACAGATACCTACTACGAGCAGTACTTC.